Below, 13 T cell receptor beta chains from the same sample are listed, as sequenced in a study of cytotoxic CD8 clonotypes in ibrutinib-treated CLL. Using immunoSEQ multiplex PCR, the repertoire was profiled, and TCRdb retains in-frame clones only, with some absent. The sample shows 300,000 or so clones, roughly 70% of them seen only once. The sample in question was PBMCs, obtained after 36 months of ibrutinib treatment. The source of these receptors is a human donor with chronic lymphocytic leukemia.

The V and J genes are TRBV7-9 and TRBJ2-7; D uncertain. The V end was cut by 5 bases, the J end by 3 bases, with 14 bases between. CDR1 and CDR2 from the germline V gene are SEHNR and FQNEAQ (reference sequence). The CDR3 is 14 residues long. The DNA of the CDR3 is TGTGCCAGCAGCCTCAAGGTGGGTCTCTACGAGCAGTACTTC. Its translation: CASSLKVGLYEQYF.

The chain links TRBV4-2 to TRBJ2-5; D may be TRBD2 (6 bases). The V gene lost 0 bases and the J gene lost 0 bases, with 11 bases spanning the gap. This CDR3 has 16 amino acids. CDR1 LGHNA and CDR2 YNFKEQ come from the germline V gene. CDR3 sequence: CASSQEGRGNQETQYF. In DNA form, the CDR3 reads TGTGCCAGCAGCCAAGAAGGCCGGGGGAACCAAGAGACCCAGTACTTC.

The CDR3 DNA sequence: TGTGCCAGCAGTGAACGGGGACGAGGGAATCAGCCCCAGCATTTT. Protein: CASSERGRGNQPQHF. This chain links TRBV2 with TRBJ1-5; possible D gene TRBD1, 5 bases. CDR1 is SNHLY, CDR2 FYNNEI, per germline. The CDR3 runs to 15 residues. With 2 bases removed from V and 4 bases from J, the gap between germline ends came to 12 bases.

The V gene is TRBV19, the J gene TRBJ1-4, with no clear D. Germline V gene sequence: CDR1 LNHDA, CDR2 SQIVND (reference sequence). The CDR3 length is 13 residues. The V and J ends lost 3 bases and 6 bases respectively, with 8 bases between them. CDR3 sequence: CASSISWYEKLFF. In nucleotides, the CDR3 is TGTGCCAGTAGTATTTCCTGGTATGAAAAACTGTTTTTT.

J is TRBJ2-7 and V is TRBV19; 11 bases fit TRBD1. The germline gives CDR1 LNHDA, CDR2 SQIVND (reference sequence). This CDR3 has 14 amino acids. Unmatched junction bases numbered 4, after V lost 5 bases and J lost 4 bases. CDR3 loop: CASSDGQGAYEQYF. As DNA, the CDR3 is TGTGCCAGTAGTGATGGACAGGGGGCTTACGAGCAGTACTTC.

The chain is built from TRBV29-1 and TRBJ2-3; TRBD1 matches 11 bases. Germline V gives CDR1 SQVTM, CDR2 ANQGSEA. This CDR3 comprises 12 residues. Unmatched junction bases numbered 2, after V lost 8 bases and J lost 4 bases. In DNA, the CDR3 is TGCAGCTTGGGACAGGGGGCAGATACGCAGTATTTT. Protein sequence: CSLGQGADTQYF.

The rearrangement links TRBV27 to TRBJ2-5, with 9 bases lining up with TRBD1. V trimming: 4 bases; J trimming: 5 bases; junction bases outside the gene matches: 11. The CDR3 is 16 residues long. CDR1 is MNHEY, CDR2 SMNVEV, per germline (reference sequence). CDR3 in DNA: TGTGCCAGCAGTTCTCGTGGGACAGGGCTGAGGGAGACCCAGTACTTC. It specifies CASSSRGTGLRETQYF.

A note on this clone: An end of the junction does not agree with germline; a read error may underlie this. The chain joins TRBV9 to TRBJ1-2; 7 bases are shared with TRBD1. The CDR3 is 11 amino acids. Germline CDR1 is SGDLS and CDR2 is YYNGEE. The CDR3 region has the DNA TGTGCCAGCAGCGTCTCGGGACAGACCTCCTTC. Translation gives CASSVSGQTSF.

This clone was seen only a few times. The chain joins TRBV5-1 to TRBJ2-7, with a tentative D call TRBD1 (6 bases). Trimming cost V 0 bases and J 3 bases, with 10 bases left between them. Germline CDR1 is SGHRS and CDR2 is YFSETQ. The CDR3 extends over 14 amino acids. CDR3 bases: TGCGCCAGCAGCTTGGCCCCAGGGGACTACGAGCAGTACTTC. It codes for CASSLAPGDYEQYF.

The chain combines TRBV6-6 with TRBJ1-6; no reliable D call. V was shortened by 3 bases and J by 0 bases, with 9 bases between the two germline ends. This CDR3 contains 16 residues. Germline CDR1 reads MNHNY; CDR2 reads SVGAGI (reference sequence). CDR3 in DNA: TGTGCCAGCAGTTATGAGCGGAGCTCCTATAATTCACCCCTCCACTTT. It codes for CASSYERSSYNSPLHF.

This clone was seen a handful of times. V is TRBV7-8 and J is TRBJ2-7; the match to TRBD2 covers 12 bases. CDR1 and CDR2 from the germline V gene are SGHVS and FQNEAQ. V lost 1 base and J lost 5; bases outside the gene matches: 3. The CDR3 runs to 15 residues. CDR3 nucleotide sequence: TGTGCCAGCAGCTTAGGCGGACTAGCGGGGAACGAGCAGTACTTC. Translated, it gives CASSLGGLAGNEQYF.

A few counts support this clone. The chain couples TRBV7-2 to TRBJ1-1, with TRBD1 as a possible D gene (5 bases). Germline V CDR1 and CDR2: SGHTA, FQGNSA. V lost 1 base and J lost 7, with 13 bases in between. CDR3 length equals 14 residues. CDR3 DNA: TGTGCCAGCAGCTTAGGGCAGGGAATCGGTGAAGCTTTCTTT. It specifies CASSLGQGIGEAFF.

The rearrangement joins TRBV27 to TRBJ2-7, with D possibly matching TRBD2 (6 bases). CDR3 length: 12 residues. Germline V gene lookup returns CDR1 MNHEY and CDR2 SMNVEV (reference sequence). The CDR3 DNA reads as TGTGCTTCAGGGATCCGGGGGTACGAGCAGTACTTC. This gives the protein CASGIRGYEQYF.